This TCR beta chain was observed in a study of CD8 T cells in ankylosing spondylitis. This clonotype was seen many times. Its target is unknown. Study outcomes and limitations: The clones that were linked to disease were reported to be significantly enriched in matched synovial fluid samples from ankylosing spondylitis patients.

TCRdb independently ran MiXCR on the 5' RACE reads; one entry per CDR3 protein. The table shows roughly 91,000 distinct CDR3 sequences, with roughly 8.3% occurring only once. The CDR3 is 14 amino acids. Trimming left V 3 bases short and J 5 bases short, with 13 bases between. Germline V gives CDR1 SGHKS, CDR2 YYEKEE (reference sequence). The clonotype comes from a male donor with ankylosing spondylitis or in good health (not recorded which). The sequenced sample consisted of blood, either unsorted or a sorted T cell fraction (not recorded which). This chain connects TRBV5-5 to TRBJ2-3; D may be TRBD2 (6 bases). The CDR3: CASSWTTGVDTQYF. CDR3 nucleotide sequence: TGTGCCAGCAGCTGGACTACGGGGGTAGATACGCAGTATTTT. The whole variable domain, remainder taken from reference TRBV5-5 and TRBJ2-3, is DAGVTQSPTHLIKTRGQQVTLRCSPISGHKSVSWYQQVLGQGPQFIFQYYEKEERGRGNFPDRFSARQFPNYSSELNVNALLLGDSALYLCASSWTTGVDTQYFGPGTRLTVL.